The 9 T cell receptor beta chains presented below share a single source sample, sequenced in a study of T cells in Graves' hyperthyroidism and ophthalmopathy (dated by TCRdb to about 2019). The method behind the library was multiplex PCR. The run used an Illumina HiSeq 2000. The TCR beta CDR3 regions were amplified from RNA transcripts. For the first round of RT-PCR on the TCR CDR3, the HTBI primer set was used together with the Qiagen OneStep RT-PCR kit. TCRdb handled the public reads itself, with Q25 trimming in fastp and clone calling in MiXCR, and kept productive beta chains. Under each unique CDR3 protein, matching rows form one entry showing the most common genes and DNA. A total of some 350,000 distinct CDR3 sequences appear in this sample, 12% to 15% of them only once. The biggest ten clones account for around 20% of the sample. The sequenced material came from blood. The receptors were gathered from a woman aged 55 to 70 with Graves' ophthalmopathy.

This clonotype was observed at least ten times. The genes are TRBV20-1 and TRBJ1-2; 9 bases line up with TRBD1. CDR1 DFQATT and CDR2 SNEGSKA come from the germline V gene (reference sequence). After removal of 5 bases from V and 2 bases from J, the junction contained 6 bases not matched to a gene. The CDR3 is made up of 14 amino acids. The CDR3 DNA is TGCAGTGCTTTGACCGGGACAGGGAACTATGGCTACACCTTC. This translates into CSALTGTGNYGYTF.

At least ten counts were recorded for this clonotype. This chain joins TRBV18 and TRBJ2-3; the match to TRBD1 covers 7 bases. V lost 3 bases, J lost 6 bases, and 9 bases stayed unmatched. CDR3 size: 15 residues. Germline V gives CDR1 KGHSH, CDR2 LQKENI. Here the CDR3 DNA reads TGTGCCAGCTCACCTCTGATGACAGGGATGGATACGCAGTATTTT. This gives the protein CASSPLMTGMDTQYF. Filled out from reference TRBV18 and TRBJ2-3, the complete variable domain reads NAGVMQNPRHLVRRRGQEARLRCSPMKGHSHVYWYRQLPEEGLKFMVYLQKENIIDESGMPKERFSAEFPKEGPSILRIQQVVRGDSAAYFCASSPLMTGMDTQYFGPGTRLTVL.

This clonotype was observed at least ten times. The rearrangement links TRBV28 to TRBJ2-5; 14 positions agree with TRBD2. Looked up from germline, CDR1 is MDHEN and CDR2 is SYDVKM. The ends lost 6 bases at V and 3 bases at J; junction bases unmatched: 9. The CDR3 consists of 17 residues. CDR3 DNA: TGTGCCAGCAGCACCCCCGGGACTAGCGGGAGAAAAGAGACCCAGTACTTC. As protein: CASSTPGTSGRKETQYF.

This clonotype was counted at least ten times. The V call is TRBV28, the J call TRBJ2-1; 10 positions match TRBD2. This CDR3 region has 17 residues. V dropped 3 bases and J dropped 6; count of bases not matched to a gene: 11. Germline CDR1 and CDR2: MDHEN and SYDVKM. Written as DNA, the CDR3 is TGTGCCAGCAGTTTCCTTCGAGCGGGAGGGCCGCGCAATGAGCAGTTCTTC. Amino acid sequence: CASSFLRAGGPRNEQFF.

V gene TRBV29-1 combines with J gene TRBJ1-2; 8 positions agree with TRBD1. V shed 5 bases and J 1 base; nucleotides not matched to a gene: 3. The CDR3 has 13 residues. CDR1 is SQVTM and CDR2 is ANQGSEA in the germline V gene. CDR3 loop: CSVRQGLNYGYTF. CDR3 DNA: TGCAGCGTTAGACAGGGGCTTAACTATGGCTACACCTTC.

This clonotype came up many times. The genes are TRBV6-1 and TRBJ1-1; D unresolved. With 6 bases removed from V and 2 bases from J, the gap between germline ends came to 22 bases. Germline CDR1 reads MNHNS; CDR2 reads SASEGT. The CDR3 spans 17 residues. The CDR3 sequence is CASRKEAGGIGNTEAFF. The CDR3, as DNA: TGTGCCAGCAGAAAAGAAGCAGGTGGAATCGGAAACACTGAAGCTTTCTTT.

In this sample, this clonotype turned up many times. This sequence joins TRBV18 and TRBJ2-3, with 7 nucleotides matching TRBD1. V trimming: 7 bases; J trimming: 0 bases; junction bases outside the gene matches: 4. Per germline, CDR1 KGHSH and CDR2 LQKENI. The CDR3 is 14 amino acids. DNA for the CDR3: TGTGCCAGCTTACCGGGACAGAGCACAGATACGCAGTATTTT. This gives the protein CASLPGQSTDTQYF. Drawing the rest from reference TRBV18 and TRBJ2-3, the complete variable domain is NAGVMQNPRHLVRRRGQEARLRCSPMKGHSHVYWYRQLPEEGLKFMVYLQKENIIDESGMPKERFSAEFPKEGPSILRIQQVVRGDSAAYFCASLPGQSTDTQYFGPGTRLTVL.

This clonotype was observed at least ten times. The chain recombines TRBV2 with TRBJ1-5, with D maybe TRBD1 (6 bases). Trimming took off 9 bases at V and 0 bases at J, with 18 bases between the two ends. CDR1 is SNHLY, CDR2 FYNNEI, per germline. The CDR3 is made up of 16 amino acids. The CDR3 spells CASNRVGEYSNQPQHF. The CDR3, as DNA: TGTGCCAGTAACAGGGTTGGGGAATATAGCAATCAGCCCCAGCATTTT.

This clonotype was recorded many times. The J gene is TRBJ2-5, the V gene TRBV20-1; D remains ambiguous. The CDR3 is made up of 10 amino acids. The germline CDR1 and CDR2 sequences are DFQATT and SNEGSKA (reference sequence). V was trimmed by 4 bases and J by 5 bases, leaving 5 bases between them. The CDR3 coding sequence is TGCAGTGCTACCAGGGAGACCCAGTACTTC. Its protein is CSATRETQYF.